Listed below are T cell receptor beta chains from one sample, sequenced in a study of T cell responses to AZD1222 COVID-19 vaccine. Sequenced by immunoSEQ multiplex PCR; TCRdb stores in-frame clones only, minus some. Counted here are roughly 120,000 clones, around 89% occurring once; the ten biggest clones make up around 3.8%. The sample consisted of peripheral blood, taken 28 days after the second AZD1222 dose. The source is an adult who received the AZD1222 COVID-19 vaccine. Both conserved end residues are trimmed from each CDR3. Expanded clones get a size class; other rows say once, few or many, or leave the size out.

cdr3_aa: SVETRVGTEAF; clone_size: NA; v_call: TRBV29-1; j_call: TRBJ1-1
cdr3_aa: AWAPTFSSYNSPLH; clone_size: NA; v_call: TRBV30; j_call: TRBJ1-6
cdr3_aa: ASSYRGEQY; clone_size: once; v_call: TRBV7-3; j_call: TRBJ2-7
cdr3_aa: ASSHKGLAEQRPPYEQY; clone_size: few; v_call: TRBV4-2; j_call: TRBJ2-7
cdr3_aa: ASSQVQGASEAF; clone_size: NA; v_call: TRBV14; j_call: TRBJ1-1
cdr3_aa: ASSITGRGGYT; clone_size: NA; v_call: TRBV5-6; j_call: TRBJ1-2
cdr3_aa: ASSLSKGSEAF; clone_size: NA; v_call: TRBV3-1/TRBV3-2; j_call: TRBJ1-1
cdr3_aa: ASYSPRNEQF; clone_size: NA; v_call: TRBV4-1; j_call: TRBJ2-1
cdr3_aa: ASSEFEENQPQH; clone_size: NA; v_call: TRBV10-2; j_call: TRBJ1-5
cdr3_aa: ASSLPQDGNQPQH; clone_size: few; v_call: TRBV28; j_call: TRBJ1-5
cdr3_aa: ASSPLTGTDYKIHYGYT; clone_size: NA; v_call: TRBV18; j_call: TRBJ1-2
cdr3_aa: ASRAIRRCREKLF; clone_size: NA; v_call: TRBV21-1; j_call: TRBJ1-4
cdr3_aa: ASGLKGPTQRNYGYT; clone_size: NA; v_call: TRBV12-5; j_call: TRBJ1-2
cdr3_aa: ASSIDWKTEAF; clone_size: NA; v_call: TRBV19; j_call: TRBJ1-1
cdr3_aa: ASSEYGTGAYEQY; clone_size: NA; v_call: TRBV6-1; j_call: TRBJ2-7
cdr3_aa: ASSFGTGVTYEQY; clone_size: NA; v_call: TRBV5-4; j_call: TRBJ2-7
cdr3_aa: ASSFNYGGETEAF; clone_size: NA; v_call: TRBV27; j_call: TRBJ1-1
cdr3_aa: ASRRGNEQF; clone_size: NA; v_call: TRBV3-1/TRBV3-2; j_call: TRBJ2-1
cdr3_aa: SGRQGRNTEAF; clone_size: once; v_call: TRBV29-1; j_call: TRBJ1-1
cdr3_aa: ASSGGTYSYEQY; clone_size: NA; v_call: TRBV9; j_call: TRBJ2-7
cdr3_aa: ASSSQETQY; clone_size: few; v_call: TRBV5-1; j_call: TRBJ2-5
cdr3_aa: ASQTGTDYEQY; clone_size: NA; v_call: TRBV6-5; j_call: TRBJ2-7
cdr3_aa: ASSLETGSYQPQH; clone_size: NA; v_call: TRBV7-3; j_call: TRBJ1-5
cdr3_aa: ASSFSRLEAF; clone_size: NA; v_call: TRBV28; j_call: TRBJ1-1
cdr3_aa: ASSLVGVGGLNNSPLH; clone_size: NA; v_call: TRBV7-8; j_call: TRBJ1-6
cdr3_aa: ASSQMMNWDRENSPLH; clone_size: NA; v_call: TRBV4-2; j_call: TRBJ1-6
cdr3_aa: AWNGGPSGGYT; clone_size: NA; v_call: TRBV30; j_call: TRBJ1-2
cdr3_aa: ASSVDTSSYNEQF; clone_size: few; v_call: TRBV5-4; j_call: TRBJ2-1
cdr3_aa: ASAPELGSPLH; clone_size: once; v_call: TRBV6-4; j_call: TRBJ1-6
cdr3_aa: ASSISSGGAEEQY; clone_size: NA; v_call: TRBV19; j_call: TRBJ2-7
cdr3_aa: ASSLGTSRMPWEQY; clone_size: NA; v_call: TRBV4-3; j_call: TRBJ2-7
cdr3_aa: AWSVSPEQWGTEAF; clone_size: few; v_call: TRBV30; j_call: TRBJ1-1
cdr3_aa: ASSRYRGLSTDTQY; clone_size: NA; v_call: TRBV27; j_call: TRBJ2-3
cdr3_aa: ASSRGENTEAF; clone_size: NA; v_call: TRBV3-1/TRBV3-2; j_call: TRBJ1-1
cdr3_aa: ASSQDATIQETQY; clone_size: NA; v_call: TRBV4-2; j_call: TRBJ2-5
cdr3_aa: ASSLAWASNYGYT; clone_size: NA; v_call: TRBV5-1; j_call: TRBJ1-2
cdr3_aa: ASSLNAASLQF; clone_size: NA; v_call: TRBV7-3; j_call: TRBJ2-1
cdr3_aa: ASSQGGRETEKLF; clone_size: NA; v_call: TRBV4-2; j_call: TRBJ1-4
cdr3_aa: ASSPIRDYGYT; clone_size: NA; v_call: TRBV18; j_call: TRBJ1-2